What follows are 31 T cell receptor beta chains derived from one specimen sequenced in a study of technical replicates of blood from several donors. Sequenced by immunoSEQ multiplex PCR; TCRdb stores in-frame clones only, minus some. Among under 110,000 clones listed, 96% were seen once. The sequenced sample was T cells isolated from PBMCs. These receptors all come from a human donor in good health.

The chain uses TRBV7-3 and TRBJ1-4; D unresolved. The CDR3 loop spans 15 amino acids. Per the germline V gene, CDR1 is SGHTA and CDR2 is FQGTGA. Trimming stripped 1 base from V and 8 bases from J, with 14 bases between. CDR3 sequence: CASSLSGDVSEKLFF. The CDR3 nucleotides are TGTGCCAGCAGCTTAAGCGGCGACGTATCCGAAAAACTGTTTTTT.

The V gene is TRBV29-1, the J gene TRBJ1-2, with D perhaps TRBD1 (5 bases). There are 14 residues in the CDR3. Germline V lookup: CDR1 SQVTM, CDR2 ANQGSEA. V was trimmed by 0 bases and J by 8 bases, leaving 16 bases between them. This CDR3 is CSVEDPRQGWGYTF. As DNA, the CDR3 is TGCAGCGTTGAAGACCCCCGCCAGGGATGGGGCTACACCTTC.

The rearrangement links TRBV2 to TRBJ2-1, with TRBD2 identical over 15 bases. V lost 3 bases, J lost 2 bases, and 5 bases stayed unmatched. The CDR3 contains 18 residues. Germline values: CDR1 SNHLY, CDR2 FYNNEI. The CDR3 reads CASSEGLAGGKAYNEQFF. The CDR3 DNA sequence: TGTGCCAGCAGTGAGGGACTAGCGGGGGGCAAGGCCTACAATGAGCAGTTCTTC.

This clone has just one count. The chain recombines TRBV29-1 with TRBJ2-1, with TRBD2 matching over 9 bases. J was trimmed by 8 bases and V by 5 bases; bases with no gene match: 10. Germline V gene data show CDR1 as SQVTM and CDR2 as ANQGSEA. This CDR3 region has 14 residues. In nucleotides, the CDR3 is TGCAGCGTTCGGGCGGGAGGGCCTTGGGATGAGCAGTTCTTC. Its protein product is CSVRAGGPWDEQFF.

This clone was observed a single time. The J gene is TRBJ1-2, the V gene TRBV6-6; possible D gene TRBD1, 6 bases. With 8 bases removed from V and 9 bases from J, the gap between germline ends came to 13 bases. CDR3 length: 11 amino acids. CDR1 is MNHNY and CDR2 is SVGAGI in the germline V gene (reference sequence). The CDR3 nucleotides are TGTGCCAGCGGGGGCGAGCTTCGCTACACCTTC. Protein: CASGGELRYTF.

This chain uses TRBV19 with TRBJ2-7; perhaps TRBD2 as D (6 bases). This CDR3 has 17 amino acids. The V end was cut by 0 bases, the J end by 0 bases, with 15 bases between. Per the germline V gene, CDR1 is LNHDA and CDR2 is SQIVND (reference sequence). The CDR3 DNA reads TGTGCCAGTAGTATAGATGGAGCGGGTGAACTCTCCTACGAGCAGTACTTC. Translating gives CASSIDGAGELSYEQYF.

The CDR3 region is CASSLAGQGGTGELFF. For the CDR3, the DNA is TGTGCCAGCAGCTTGGCGGGACAGGGAGGAACCGGGGAGCTGTTTTTT. This chain uses TRBV5-5 with TRBJ2-2, with 9 nucleotides matching TRBD1. The CDR3 has 16 amino acids. V shed 0 bases, J shed 5 bases, and the junction held 5 bases outside the gene matches. The germline gives CDR1 SGHKS, CDR2 YYEKEE (reference sequence).

This chain joins TRBV5-1 and TRBJ1-1; D is undetermined. Trimming pared 1 base from V and 7 bases from J, leaving 11 bases between. There are 13 residues in the CDR3. Per the germline V gene, CDR1 is SGHRS and CDR2 is YFSETQ. The CDR3 DNA reads as TGCGCCAGCAGCTTGTCGGTCATTGATGAAGCTTTCTTT. Translated, it gives CASSLSVIDEAFF. Filled out from reference TRBV5-1 and TRBJ1-1, the complete variable domain reads KAGVTQTPRYLIKTRGQQVTLSCSPISGHRSVSWYQQTPGQGLQFLFEYFSETQRNKGNFPGRFSGRQFSNSRSEMNVSTLELGDSALYLCASSLSVIDEAFFGQGTRLTVV.

CDR3 sequence (DNA): TGCGCCAGCAGCTTGGAACAGGGGCATTTTCAGTACTTC. This encodes CASSLEQGHFQYF. V and J are TRBV5-1 and TRBJ2-4; the match to TRBD1 covers 7 bases. Germline CDR1 is SGHRS and CDR2 is YFSETQ. This CDR3 has 13 amino acids. The V and J ends lost 0 bases and 11 bases, in that order; junction bases with no gene match: 5.

The chain carries TRBV4-1 and TRBJ2-7; 10 bases agree with TRBD1. V trimming: 3 bases; J trimming: 2 bases; junction bases outside the gene matches: 4. The CDR3 sequence is 15 residues long. Germline assignment: CDR1 MGHRA and CDR2 YSYEKL. Written as DNA, the CDR3 is TGCGCCAGCAGCCATCCGGGACAGGGGACCTACGAGCAGTACTTC. As protein: CASSHPGQGTYEQYF.

This clone was found once. This sequence joins TRBV2 and TRBJ1-5; 8 bases match TRBD1. The V gene's germline CDR1 is SNHLY and CDR2 FYNNEI. The CDR3 is 18 amino acids. Germline trimming cut 4 bases from V and 2 bases from J; bases unmatched to any gene: 13. This CDR3 reads CASSVYRGAPSRNQPQHF. The CDR3 coding sequence is TGTGCCAGCAGTGTGTACAGGGGGGCCCCCAGCCGCAATCAGCCCCAGCATTTT.

The chain combines TRBV5-1 with TRBJ2-5; D remains ambiguous. The germline CDR1 and CDR2 sequences are SGHRS and YFSETQ. The CDR3 length is 15 residues. Trimming left V 0 bases short and J 1 base short, with 10 bases between. The CDR3 sequence: CASSLALSGQETQYF. For the CDR3, the DNA is TGCGCCAGCAGCTTGGCCTTGTCAGGCCAAGAGACCCAGTACTTC. Supplemented by reference TRBV5-1 and TRBJ2-5, the full variable domain reads KAGVTQTPRYLIKTRGQQVTLSCSPISGHRSVSWYQQTPGQGLQFLFEYFSETQRNKGNFPGRFSGRQFSNSRSEMNVSTLELGDSALYLCASSLALSGQETQYFGPGTRLLVL.

This chain connects TRBV5-8 to TRBJ2-1; D not resolved. The CDR3 sequence is 15 residues long. Trimming stripped 4 bases from V and 0 bases from J, with 11 bases between. CDR1 and CDR2 (germline): SGHTS, YDEGEE. In DNA form, the CDR3 reads TGTGCCAGCAGCCCAGGCTTGAGCTCCTACAATGAGCAGTTCTTC. It codes for CASSPGLSSYNEQFF.

This chain connects TRBV15 to TRBJ2-3, with 12 bases fitting TRBD2. The ends lost 1 base at V and 5 bases at J; junction bases unmatched: 4. The CDR3 extends over 16 amino acids. Germline V gene sequence: CDR1 LNHNV, CDR2 YYDKDF (reference sequence). CDR3 protein: CATSRASGGAGDTQYF. CDR3 in DNA: TGTGCCACCAGCAGAGCTAGCGGGGGGGCCGGAGATACGCAGTATTTT.

The rearrangement joins TRBV19 to TRBJ1-1, with a possible D match to TRBD1 (6 bases). CDR1 is LNHDA, CDR2 SQIVND, per germline (reference sequence). The V end lost 2 bases, the J end lost 3 bases, and 28 bases lay between the germline ends. The CDR3 sequence is 20 residues long. Here the CDR3 reads CASSIIFLPILTGRYTEAFF. The CDR3 nucleotides read TGTGCCAGTAGTATAATATTCTTACCCATACTGACAGGTAGGTACACTGAAGCTTTCTTT.

This clone was seen a single time. The chain combines TRBV5-4 with TRBJ1-1, with D hard to call. Trimming removed 2 bases from V and 0 bases from J, with 5 bases in between. CDR1 is SGHNT, CDR2 YYREEE, per germline (reference sequence). The CDR3 covers 13 residues. CDR3 nucleotides: TGTGCCAGCAGCTTACAAATGAACACTGAAGCTTTCTTT. Protein sequence: CASSLQMNTEAFF.

The chain links TRBV4-1 to TRBJ2-2; tentatively, D is TRBD1 (6 bases). Germline-derived CDR1 and CDR2 are MGHRA and YSYEKL. The V end lost 2 bases, the J end lost 1 base, and 8 bases lay between the germline ends. The CDR3 contains 15 residues. In nucleotides, the CDR3 is TGCGCCAGCAGCCAACGGACAGAGAACACCGGGGAGCTGTTTTTT. As protein: CASSQRTENTGELFF.

The rearrangement joins TRBV7-4 to TRBJ1-5; possibly TRBD1 for D (5 bases). CDR1 and CDR2 (germline): SGHVT, SQSDAQ. The CDR3 sequence is 15 residues long. V was cut by 3 bases and J by 4 bases, with 13 bases left in between. The CDR3: CASSFQGKGNQPQHF. The CDR3 coding sequence is TGTGCCAGCAGCTTTCAGGGTAAAGGGAATCAGCCCCAGCATTTT. Full variable domain (outside the CDR3, taken from reference TRBV7-4 and TRBJ1-5): GAGVSQSPRYKVAKRGRDVALRCDSISGHVTLYWYRQTLGQGSEVLTYSQSDAQRDKSGRPSGRFSAERPERSVSTLKIQRTEQGDSAVYLCASSFQGKGNQPQHFGDGTRLSIL.

The V call is TRBV11-2, the J call TRBJ2-7; 7 bases line up with TRBD2. This CDR3 is 14 amino acids long. Unmatched junction bases numbered 5, after V lost 1 base and J lost 5 bases. Germline-derived CDR1 and CDR2 are SGHAT and FQNNGV. The CDR3 protein is CASSLAGGIHEQYF. DNA of the CDR3: TGTGCCAGCAGCTTAGCCGGGGGGATCCACGAGCAGTACTTC.

The V gene is TRBV28, the J gene TRBJ2-3, with TRBD2 matching over 10 bases. The V and J ends lost 6 bases and 7 bases, in that order; junction bases with no gene match: 7. Germline V gene data show CDR1 as MDHEN and CDR2 as SYDVKM. The CDR3 spans 14 residues. CDR3 nucleotides: TGTGCCAGCAGGCCGCTAGCGGGAGTATATACGCAGTATTTT. It yields the protein CASRPLAGVYTQYF.

The J gene is TRBJ2-3, the V gene TRBV7-9; 13 nucleotides match TRBD2. Losses at the gene ends were 1 base for V and 2 bases for J; bases not matched to a gene: 9. CDR1 is SEHNR and CDR2 is FQNEAQ in the germline V gene (reference sequence). There are 19 residues in the CDR3. As DNA, the CDR3 is TGTGCCAGCAGCTTAGTTACTAGCGGGGGGGCCACCCACACAGATACGCAGTATTTT. As protein: CASSLVTSGGATHTDTQYF.

The genes are TRBV5-1 and TRBJ1-4; 8 nucleotides agree with TRBD1. The J segment lost 8 bases and the V segment lost 5 bases, leaving 5 bases of the junction unmatched. This CDR3 contains 13 residues. Germline V gene lookup returns CDR1 SGHRS and CDR2 YFSETQ. The CDR3 DNA reads TGCGCCAGCAGAACAGGGGGGAACGAAAAACTGTTTTTT. Residues: CASRTGGNEKLFF.

The chain recombines TRBV28 with TRBJ2-7; the D gene is possibly TRBD1 (6 bases). The CDR3 is made up of 14 amino acids. Germline CDR1 MDHEN, CDR2 SYDVKM. V was clipped by 2 bases and J by 5 bases, with 13 bases between them. CDR3 amino acids: CASSLVGDIDEQYF. DNA of the CDR3: TGTGCCAGCAGTTTAGTAGGGGACATCGACGAGCAGTACTTC.

The J gene is TRBJ1-5, the V gene TRBV6-1; tentatively, D is TRBD1 (6 bases). The V gene's germline CDR1 is MNHNS and CDR2 SASEGT. This CDR3 has 16 amino acids. Deletions cut 4 bases from V and 5 bases from J, with 18 bases between. Written as DNA, the CDR3 is TGTGCCAGCAGTGTACAAAAAGGACAGTTCCATCAGCCCCAGCATTTT. It is translated as CASSVQKGQFHQPQHF.

The CDR3 sequence: CASSLGRDYGYTF. The CDR3 DNA is TGTGCCAGCAGCTTGGGCAGGGACTATGGCTACACCTTC. V and J are TRBV5-6 and TRBJ1-2, with TRBD1 as a possible D gene (5 bases). The germline V and J ends were trimmed by 0 bases and 3 bases, with 6 bases remaining between them. The germline CDR1 and CDR2 sequences are SGHDT and YYEEEE. CDR3 length: 13 residues.

The chain is built from TRBV5-6 and TRBJ2-5; possibly TRBD2 for D (6 bases). V was clipped by 4 bases and J by 4 bases, with 20 bases between them. There are 16 residues in the CDR3. Looked up from germline, CDR1 is SGHDT and CDR2 is YYEEEE. The chain's CDR3 is CASSTGWRVEGETQYF. DNA of the CDR3: TGTGCCAGCAGCACCGGTTGGAGGGTGGAGGGAGAGACCCAGTACTTC.

This rearrangement joins TRBV10-2 to TRBJ2-7, with 12 bases that match TRBD2. Germline trimming cut 7 bases from V and 2 bases from J; bases unmatched to any gene: 6. The CDR3 has 15 residues. Per germline, CDR1 WSHSY and CDR2 SAAADI. This CDR3 is CASTATSGGTYEQYF. CDR3 DNA: TGCGCCAGCACCGCGACTAGCGGGGGAACCTACGAGCAGTACTTC.

The J gene is TRBJ1-5, the V gene TRBV19; 9 bases fit TRBD1. With V trimmed by 5 bases and J by 3 bases, 5 bases remained unmatched. The CDR3 has 15 residues. Germline V gives CDR1 LNHDA, CDR2 SQIVND (reference sequence). The CDR3 loop is CASSPGTGPNQPQHF. The CDR3 DNA reads TGTGCCAGTAGTCCCGGGACAGGGCCCAATCAGCCCCAGCATTTT.

The chain carries TRBV6-4 and TRBJ1-1; possible D gene TRBD1, 6 bases. V was cut by 0 bases and J by 4 bases, with 15 bases left in between. This CDR3 has 16 amino acids. Germline values: CDR1 MRHNA, CDR2 SNTAGT. The CDR3 nucleotides are TGTGCCAGCAGTGACTCGGGAGTGGGGGGGCCCACTGAAGCTTTCTTT. Translation gives CASSDSGVGGPTEAFF.

This clone appeared a single time. The chain carries TRBV2 and TRBJ2-7; no clear D. V lost 3 bases and J lost 4, with 10 bases in between. This CDR3 region has 13 residues. Germline loops: CDR1 SNHLY, CDR2 FYNNEI. The CDR3 nucleotides read TGTGCCAGCAGTGACCCTGAACAGTACGAGCAGTACTTC. Translated, it gives CASSDPEQYEQYF.

The chain carries TRBV2 and TRBJ1-5; D ambiguous. The V gene's germline CDR1 is SNHLY and CDR2 FYNNEI. The CDR3 spans 14 residues. V was cut by 8 bases and J by 0 bases, with 11 bases left in between. For the CDR3, the DNA is TGTGCCAGCGGCGGAGGCTATAGCAATCAGCCCCAGCATTTT. Translation gives CASGGGYSNQPQHF.